These T cell receptor beta chains were read from a single sample in a study of control samples from healthy donors and cancer patients. Method: immunoSEQ multiplex PCR; TCRdb's copy keeps in-frame clones and lacks some. The repertoire includes roughly 150,000 clones, roughly 92% of them detected once, and roughly 0.64% sits in the top ten. Specimen: blood. These receptors originate from a woman aged 25 to 39 in good health. Each CDR3 is given with its conserved first and last residue. A D gene is named only where the DNA matches it firmly. A clone size is listed for some rows: how often the clone was seen (once, few, many), or a class if it is expanded.

clone size,J gene,D gene,V gene,CDR3 DNA,CDR3 protein
-,TRBJ1-1,-,TRBV5-5,TGTGCCAGCAGCTTGGGGTTGGGTACTGAAGCTTTCTTT,CASSLGLGTEAFF
-,TRBJ1-2,-,TRBV6-5,TGTGCCAGCAGTTGGAGGGGCAGAGACGGCTACACCTTC,CASSWRGRDGYTF
-,TRBJ1-1,TRBD1,TRBV29-1,TGCAGCGTAGCTAGACAGGGCACTGAAGCTTTCTTT,CSVARQGTEAFF
-,TRBJ1-2,-,TRBV27,TGTGCCAGCAGTTTTGGGTCGGGGACCTATGGCTACACCTTC,CASSFGSGTYGYTF
-,TRBJ1-1,-,TRBV27,TGTGCCAGCAGTTTATGGAGTGAGGGGAAAGCTTTCTTT,CASSLWSEGKAFF
-,TRBJ2-2,-,TRBV6-4,TGTGCCAGCAGTGAATCATGGGGGTCTAACGGGGAGCTGTTTTTT,CASSESWGSNGELFF
few,TRBJ1-6,-,TRBV6-6,TGTGCCAGCAGTCCCCTCCTCCCCATCAACGGTCATTCACCCCTCCACTTT,CASSPLLPINGHSPLHF
-,TRBJ1-4,-,TRBV4-1,TGCGCCAGCAGCCAACTACAGGGTTCTAATGAAAAACTGTTTTTT,CASSQLQGSNEKLFF
-,TRBJ1-5,TRBD1,TRBV7-2,TGTGCCAGCAGAAATGACAGGGGTGGGCATCAGCCCCAGCATTTT,CASRNDRGGHQPQHF
-,TRBJ1-5,-,TRBV6-5,TGTGCCAGCAGGCCCTGGGACGGCAAGAATCAGCCCCAGCATTTT,CASRPWDGKNQPQHF
-,TRBJ1-4,-,TRBV5-6,TGTGCCAGCAGCTTAAATTACAGACTCAATGAAAAACTGTTTTTT,CASSLNYRLNEKLFF
-,TRBJ2-1,-,TRBV24-1,TGTGCCACCAGTGACCCCGCCACTCGGGATGAGCAGTTCTTC,CATSDPATRDEQFF
once,TRBJ2-7,TRBD1,TRBV28,TGTGCCAGCAGTTTACCCGGGACAGGGGTCCACGAGCAGTACTTC,CASSLPGTGVHEQYF
-,TRBJ2-7,TRBD1,TRBV2,TGTGCCAGCAGCCCAGGGGGCGGATGGGAGCAGTACTTC,CASSPGGGWEQYF
-,TRBJ2-2,-,TRBV7-8,TGTGCCAGCAGCTTTATGCCGGGACTCTTCAACACCGGGGAGCTGTTTTTT,CASSFMPGLFNTGELFF
-,TRBJ1-2,-,TRBV24-1,TGTGCCACCAGTGATTGGACAGTGGGGTCTGGCTACACCTTC,CATSDWTVGSGYTF
-,TRBJ1-4,TRBD1,TRBV27,TGTGCCAGCAGGACAGGGTCGAGGGAAAAACTGTTTTTT,CASRTGSREKLFF
-,TRBJ1-6,-,TRBV12-3/TRBV12-4,TGTGCCAGCAGTTTAGTCCCTATTAACCTCCACTTT,CASSLVPINLHF
-,TRBJ2-7,-,TRBV24-1,TGTGCCACCAGTGATTTGCCCTACGAGCAGTACTTC,CATSDLPYEQYF
few,TRBJ2-7,TRBD1,TRBV6-1,TGTGCCAGCAGTGTACTAGTTCCCGGGACAGGGGCCCCCTACGAGCAGTACTTC,CASSVLVPGTGAPYEQYF
-,TRBJ2-1,TRBD1,TRBV28,TGTGCCAGCAGTACAGGGGGCGGTGAGCAGTTCTTC,CASSTGGGEQFF
once,TRBJ2-1,-,TRBV28,TGTGCCAGCAGTTTGGGTGCGGACAATGAGCAGTTCTTC,CASSLGADNEQFF
-,TRBJ1-2,-,TRBV18,TGTGCCAGCTCACCACCTGGGGTTGGCTACACCTTC,CASSPPGVGYTF
-,TRBJ2-1,-,TRBV27,TGTGCCAGCAGTTTATATGCGGGAACTGACTACAATGAGCAGTTCTTC,CASSLYAGTDYNEQFF
-,TRBJ2-2,TRBD1,TRBV28,TGTGCCAGCAGTTCCGTCCGATTGGGACAGGGCACCGGGGAGCTGTTTTTT,CASSSVRLGQGTGELFF
-,TRBJ2-7,-,TRBV28,TGTGCCAGCAGTCCGTGGTCGAGATACGAGCAGTACTTC,CASSPWSRYEQYF
-,TRBJ1-3,TRBD1,TRBV2,TGTGCCAGCAGTGAGAATATTTTCGGGACAGGAATAAACTCTGGAAACACCATATATTTT,CASSENIFGTGINSGNTIYF
-,TRBJ2-1,TRBD2,TRBV9,TGTGCCAGCAGCGCTCGGACTAGCGGGAATAACAATGAGCAGTTCTTC,CASSARTSGNNNEQFF
-,TRBJ2-4,-,TRBV5-6,TGTGCCAGCAGCTTTAACCTAGCCAAAAACATTCAGTACTTC,CASSFNLAKNIQYF
-,TRBJ2-3,-,TRBV28,TGTGCCACTCGGGAGCCAAGCACAGATACGCAGTATTTT,CATREPSTDTQYF
-,TRBJ1-1,-,TRBV24-1,TGTGCCACCAGTGATTTGCGCACAGTAAACACTGAAGCTTTCTTT,CATSDLRTVNTEAFF
-,TRBJ2-7,-,TRBV24-1,TGTGCCACCAGTCCGGGGGTGGGAGAGCAGTACTTC,CATSPGVGEQYF
-,TRBJ2-2,-,TRBV5-4,TGTGCCAGCAGCTTAATTTGGTCTAGCGCCACCGGGGAGCTGTTTTTT,CASSLIWSSATGELFF
-,TRBJ1-4,-,TRBV28,TGTGCCAGCAGTTTACGGGGGCATTGGGAAAAACTGTTTTTT,CASSLRGHWEKLFF
-,TRBJ1-6,-,TRBV5-1,TGCGCCAGCAGCTTGGACCAGGAAGCGTATAATTCACCCCTCCACTTT,CASSLDQEAYNSPLHF
-,TRBJ1-1,-,TRBV5-4,TGTGCCAGCAGCTTCGAGGGTGTGGACACTGAAGCTTTCTTT,CASSFEGVDTEAFF
-,TRBJ2-4,-,TRBV20-1,TGCAGTGCTAGTCACCAGGGGGGCATTCAGTACTTC,CSASHQGGIQYF
-,TRBJ1-3,-,TRBV6-5,TGTGCCAGCAGTCTGGGGCCTCCTGGAAACACCATATATTTT,CASSLGPPGNTIYF
-,TRBJ2-7,-,TRBV7-3,TGTGCCAGCAGCCCGGATCCTGGGGAGGACTACGAGCAGTACTTC,CASSPDPGEDYEQYF
-,TRBJ2-7,TRBD1,TRBV19,TGTGCCAGTAAAAACAGGGGCGAGCAGTACTTC,CASKNRGEQYF
-,TRBJ2-7,-,TRBV7-2,TGTGCCAGCAGCCCAGACTCCATTCCCCACTTC,CASSPDSIPHF